These T cell receptor beta chains were read from a single sample in a study of T cell responses to AZD1222 COVID-19 vaccine. Repertoires were generated with immunoSEQ multiplex PCR, while TCRdb's copy carries only in-frame clones and drops some. The sample lists 90,000 to 120,000 clones, about 90% occurring once. The input for sequencing was peripheral blood, taken 28 days after the second AZD1222 dose. These receptor sequences come from an adult who received the AZD1222 COVID-19 vaccine. Each CDR3 is given with its conserved first and last residue. Each record gives: V gene, clone size, D gene, J gene, CDR3 protein, CDR3 DNA. D genes are given only for firm matches. Size is omitted from some rows. Given values are once, few, many or a class for expanded clones.

>TRBV5-5|-|TRBD1|TRBJ1-6
CASSPTGTGARNSPLHF
TGTGCCAGCAGCCCTACCGGGACAGGGGCTCGAAATTCACCCCTCCACTTT
>TRBV23-1|-|-|TRBJ1-5
CASSQSKMTYSNQPQHF
TGCGCCAGCAGTCAATCGAAGATGACTTATAGCAATCAGCCCCAGCATTTT
>TRBV30|-|-|TRBJ1-3
CACDRPGNTIYF
TGTGCCTGTGACAGACCTGGAAACACCATATATTTT
>TRBV27|-|TRBD2|TRBJ2-1
CASSRGLAGINNEQFF
TGTGCCAGCAGTAGGGGACTAGCGGGGATAAACAATGAGCAGTTCTTC
>TRBV2|-|-|TRBJ2-2
CASRAANTGELFF
TGTGCCAGCAGGGCAGCGAACACCGGGGAGCTGTTTTTT
>TRBV6-5|-|TRBD1|TRBJ1-5
CASSKTGGNQPQHF
TGTGCCAGCAGTAAGACAGGGGGCAATCAGCCCCAGCATTTT
>TRBV4-1|-|-|TRBJ1-6
CASSRGQTNSPLHF
TGCGCCAGCAGCCGCGGACAGACAAATTCACCCCTCCACTTT
>TRBV9|-|TRBD1|TRBJ1-1
CASSPRQGRMNTEAFF
TGTGCCAGCAGCCCTCGACAGGGGAGGATGAACACTGAAGCTTTCTTT
>TRBV19|-|-|TRBJ2-6
CASSIVTSGANVLTF
TGTGCCAGTAGTATCGTTACTTCTGGGGCCAACGTCCTGACTTTC
>TRBV5-1|once|TRBD2|TRBJ2-2
CASSQREQSHTGELFF
TGCGCCAGCAGTCAGCGGGAACAATCCCACACCGGGGAGCTGTTTTTT
>TRBV5-1|-|-|TRBJ2-5
CASSLALQETQYF
TGCGCCAGCAGCTTGGCGCTCCAAGAGACCCAGTACTTC
>TRBV7-3|few|-|TRBJ1-2
CASSTGTQNYGYTF
TGTGCCAGCAGTACCGGGACCCAAAACTATGGCTACACCTTC
>TRBV11-2|once|-|TRBJ2-7
CASSLGTGSSYEQYF
TGTGCCAGCAGCTTAGGGACGGGGAGCTCCTACGAGCAGTACTTC
>TRBV27|-|TRBD1|TRBJ2-7
CASSRTGSSYEQYF
TGTGCCAGCAGTCGGACAGGGAGCTCCTACGAGCAGTACTTC
>TRBV19|once|-|TRBJ1-3
CASSVPGGAGNTIYF
TGTGCCAGTAGTGTCCCGGGGGGCGCTGGAAACACCATATATTTT
>TRBV10-3|-|TRBD1|TRBJ2-7
CASRDREDEQYF
TGTGCCAGCAGGGACAGGGAAGACGAGCAGTACTTC
>TRBV11-2|-|-|TRBJ1-5
CASSWSTGGPQGRNQPQHF
TGTGCCAGCAGCTGGTCGACAGGAGGCCCCCAGGGTCGCAATCAGCCCCAGCATTTT
>TRBV5-1|-|-|TRBJ2-2
CASSLREANTGELFF
TGCGCCAGCAGCTTGAGGGAGGCGAACACCGGGGAGCTGTTTTTT
>TRBV6-5|-|TRBD1|TRBJ2-7
CASSRGQGRSYEQYF
TGTGCCAGCAGCCGTGGACAGGGGAGATCCTACGAGCAGTACTTC
>TRBV10-3|-|-|TRBJ1-2
CAVSVTDSNYGYTF
TGTGCCGTCAGCGTGACAGATTCTAACTATGGCTACACCTTC
>TRBV5-1|-|-|TRBJ1-1
CASSWSELNTEAFF
TGCGCCAGCAGTTGGTCAGAACTGAACACTGAAGCTTTCTTT
>TRBV10-2|-|-|TRBJ2-3
CASRLSGTSTDTQYF
TGCGCCAGCAGGCTCTCGGGGACAAGCACAGATACGCAGTATTTT
>TRBV19|-|-|TRBJ1-5
CASSSGDRQPQHF
TGTGCCAGCAGTAGCGGGGATCGACAGCCCCAGCATTTT
>TRBV3-1/TRBV3-2|-|-|TRBJ1-1
CASSQSLLNTEAFF
TGTGCCAGCAGCCAATCGCTACTGAACACTGAAGCTTTCTTT
>TRBV19|-|-|TRBJ1-5
CASSANGAHQPQHF
TGTGCCAGTAGTGCAAATGGGGCCCATCAGCCCCAGCATTTT
>TRBV5-1|-|-|TRBJ1-1
CATQAQGNTEAFF
TGCGCCACTCAAGCCCAGGGGAACACTGAAGCTTTCTTT
>TRBV10-3|-|-|TRBJ1-2
CATQLMSSHGYTF
TGTGCCACCCAACTTATGAGTTCTCATGGCTACACCTTC
>TRBV6-1|-|-|TRBJ1-5
CASSEQAHQPQHF
TGTGCCAGCAGTGAGCAGGCCCATCAGCCCCAGCATTTT
>TRBV30|-|-|TRBJ1-4
CAWSVNDEKLFF
TGTGCCTGGAGTGTCAACGATGAAAAACTGTTTTTT
>TRBV2|-|-|TRBJ2-3
CASGLRTDTQYF
TGTGCCAGCGGCCTACGGACAGATACGCAGTATTTT
>TRBV7-3|-|-|TRBJ2-1
CASSLGTDYNEQFF
TGTGCCAGCAGCTTAGGGACTGACTACAATGAGCAGTTCTTC
>TRBV19|-|-|TRBJ1-3
CASIPTGSGNTIYF
TGTGCCAGTATTCCGACGGGCTCTGGAAACACCATATATTTT
>TRBV5-6|once|-|TRBJ1-1
CASTLRGTEAFF
TGTGCCAGCACCCTCCGGGGCACTGAAGCTTTCTTT
>TRBV27|-|-|TRBJ2-1
CASSSRDRNEQFF
TGTGCCAGCAGTTCTAGAGACCGGAATGAGCAGTTCTTC
>TRBV19|-|-|TRBJ1-3
CASKPGQRPSGNTIYF
TGTGCCAGCAAGCCCGGACAGAGGCCCTCTGGAAACACCATATATTTT
>TRBV12-3/TRBV12-4|-|TRBD1|TRBJ1-3
CAGGQGAGNTIYF
TGTGCCGGTGGACAGGGGGCTGGAAACACCATATATTTT
>TRBV19|once|TRBD1|TRBJ2-7
CASSMFFRVERDRDYEQYF
TGTGCCAGTAGTATGTTTTTTCGGGTTGAGAGGGACAGAGACTACGAGCAGTACTTC
>TRBV2|-|-|TRBJ2-2
CASSEQGYTGELFF
TGTGCCAGCAGTGAACAGGGTTACACCGGGGAGCTGTTTTTT
>TRBV30|-|-|TRBJ1-4
CAWSTLGGNEKLFF
TGTGCCTGGAGTACCCTCGGGGGCAATGAAAAACTGTTTTTT
>TRBV6-6|-|TRBD2|TRBJ2-1
CASSPSRLAGGRLNEQFF
TGTGCCAGCAGTCCCAGCCGACTAGCGGGGGGGCGGTTGAATGAGCAGTTCTTC
>TRBV12-3/TRBV12-4|-|-|TRBJ1-5
CASSTQVNQPQHF
TGTGCCAGCAGCACACAGGTGAATCAGCCCCAGCATTTT